Below, 21 T cell receptor beta chains from the same sample are listed, as sequenced in a study of shared clonotypes between healthy human individuals. This table comes from immunoSEQ multiplex PCR, and its TCRdb copy is limited to in-frame clones, with some not included. The sample has more than 850,000 clones; roughly 74% are singletons. Sequenced material: memory CD4+ T cells from PBMCs. Indicated subset: CD45RA-negative fraction. Every receptor here comes from a man aged 18-30 years in good health. Some clones in this sample may be carry-over from other donors' samples.

V gene TRBV11-2 combines with J gene TRBJ1-2; D is unresolved. Between the trimmed V and J ends, which lost 5 bases and 9 bases, there was a span of 19 bases. Germline CDR1 SGHAT, CDR2 FQNNGV. This CDR3 contains 14 residues. Here the CDR3 reads CASSLLRALSSYTF. The CDR3 DNA is TGTGCCAGCAGCCTACTACGGGCACTCTCAAGCTACACCTTC.

A word on this clone: A read error may be the cause here, since a much bigger clone is one base away. V and J are TRBV18 and TRBJ2-7, with 9 bases aligning to TRBD2. The V gene's germline CDR1 is KGHSH and CDR2 LQKENI. The CDR3 is made up of 13 amino acids. CDR3 loop: CASPPEAGGEQYF. The CDR3 bases are TGTGCCAGCCCACCAGAAGCGGGAGGTGAGCAGTACTTC. The full variable domain, its missing parts supplied by reference TRBV18 and TRBJ2-7, is NAGVMQNPRHLVRRRGQEARLRCSPMKGHSHVYWYRQLPEEGLKFMVYLQKENIIDESGMPKERFSAEFPKEGPSILRIQQVVRGDSAAYFCASPPEAGGEQYFGPGTRLTVT.

The chain combines TRBV6-5 with TRBJ2-5, with 7 bases lining up with TRBD1. CDR1 is MNHEY, CDR2 SVGAGI, per germline. V dropped 5 bases and J dropped 3; count of bases not matched to a gene: 9. This CDR3 is built from 15 residues. The CDR3 DNA reads TGTGCCAGCAGTCTACTAGGGACAGTAGAAGAGACCCAGTACTTC. This codes for CASSLLGTVEETQYF.

At least ten counts were recorded for this clone. Other DNA sequences in the same sample also yield this CDR3. This chain links TRBV18 with TRBJ2-5; the match to TRBD1 covers 7 bases. The V segment lost 6 bases and the J segment 4 bases; nucleotides outside the gene matches: 11. Germline CDR1 and CDR2: KGHSH and LQKENI. This CDR3 has 15 residues. In DNA form, the CDR3 reads TGTGCCAGCTCCCAAAGACAGGGCCAGGGAGAGACCCAGTACTTC. It is translated as CASSQRQGQGETQYF.

This clone was counted only a few times. J is TRBJ2-1 and V is TRBV4-2; D is unclear. The V end was cut by 2 bases, the J end by 4 bases, with 9 bases between. The CDR3 sequence is 14 residues long. Germline V gives CDR1 LGHNA, CDR2 YNFKEQ. In nucleotides, the CDR3 is TGTGCCAGCAGCCAAAGAACGCCTTACAATGAGCAGTTCTTC. Protein sequence: CASSQRTPYNEQFF.

The chain's CDR3 is CASSSRDSQEPQHF. For the CDR3, the DNA is TGTGCCAGCAGCTCGCGGGACTCTCAGGAGCCCCAGCATTTT. This chain connects TRBV5-4 to TRBJ1-5; tentatively, D is TRBD1 (5 bases). The V end was cut by 3 bases, the J end by 8 bases, with 15 bases between. This CDR3 spans 14 amino acids. Germline-derived CDR1 and CDR2 are SGHNT and YYREEE (reference sequence). The complete variable domain, with remaining parts taken from reference TRBV5-4 and TRBJ1-5, reads ETGVTQSPTHLIKTRGQQVTLRCSSQSGHNTVSWYQQALGQGPQFIFQYYREEENGRGNFPPRFSGLQFPNYSSELNVNALELDDSALYLCASSSRDSQEPQHFGDGTRLSIL.

This clone has just a few counts. The V gene is TRBV7-9, the J gene TRBJ1-4, with D tentatively TRBD1 (5 bases). This CDR3 is built from 14 residues. V lost 5 bases to trimming and J lost 4 bases, with 11 bases between them. The V gene's germline CDR1 is SEHNR and CDR2 FQNEAQ (reference sequence). CDR3 residues: CASSLWGLNEKLFF. The DNA of the CDR3 is TGTGCCAGCAGCCTATGGGGCCTTAATGAAAAACTGTTTTTT.

CDR3 coding DNA: TGTGCCAGCAGCTTGGTTTTGTGGGGTAACACCGGGGAGCTGTTTTTT. This gives the protein CASSLVLWGNTGELFF. The chain combines TRBV4-2 with TRBJ2-2; D unresolved. Trimming cost V 5 bases and J 2 bases, with 15 bases left between them. CDR3 length: 16 amino acids. The V gene's germline CDR1 is LGHNA and CDR2 YNFKEQ.

The V gene is TRBV6-6, the J gene TRBJ2-2; D gene uncertain. This CDR3 contains 13 residues. Trimming left V 6 bases short and J 5 bases short, with 10 bases between. Germline V gives CDR1 MNHNY, CDR2 SVGAGI (reference sequence). CDR3 nucleotides: TGTGCCAGCAGCTCCGGATTGACCGGGGAGCTGTTTTTT. Translating it yields CASSSGLTGELFF.

In its sample, this clone was seen a few times. The CDR3 sequence is CASSSTWNTEAFF. The CDR3 DNA follows: TGTGCCAGCAGCTCAACCTGGAACACTGAAGCTTTCTTT. The chain links TRBV7-8 to TRBJ1-1, with no clear D. The V end lost 4 bases, the J end lost 1 base, and 7 bases lay between the germline ends. Per the germline V gene, CDR1 is SGHVS and CDR2 is FQNEAQ. The length of the CDR3 is 13 residues.

This rearrangement joins TRBV7-6 to TRBJ1-4; a weak D match, TRBD1 (5 bases). CDR1 and CDR2 from the germline V gene are SGHVS and FNYEAQ. V lost 6 bases, J lost 4 bases, and 9 bases lay in between. This CDR3 has 13 residues. This chain's CDR3 is CASSQGLNEKLFF. As DNA, the CDR3 is TGTGCCAGCAGTCAGGGACTTAATGAAAAACTGTTTTTT.

The chain joins TRBV7-9 to TRBJ2-1; no firm D call. The germline V and J ends were trimmed by 4 bases and 9 bases, with 13 bases remaining between them. The CDR3 extends over 13 amino acids. Germline assignment: CDR1 SEHNR and CDR2 FQNEAQ (reference sequence). CDR3 in DNA: TGTGCCAGCAGCTCCCAGGCTGGGGTTGAGCAGTTCTTC. Translating gives CASSSQAGVEQFF. Complete variable domain (other parts from reference TRBV7-9 and TRBJ2-1): DTGVSQNPRHKITKRGQNVTFRCDPISEHNRLYWYRQTLGQGPEFLTYFQNEAQLEKSRLLSDRFSAERPKGSFSTLEIQRTEQGDSAMYLCASSSQAGVEQFFGPGTRLTVL.

This clone came up a few times. Additional DNA sequences in this sample encode the identical CDR3. The CDR3 nucleotides read TGCGCCAGCACTAGAGGAACGGGGAACACTGAAGCTTTCTTT. Encoded protein: CASTRGTGNTEAFF. The chain couples TRBV5-1 to TRBJ1-1; D uncertain. CDR3 length: 14 amino acids. V lost 6 bases and J 1 base, leaving 13 bases between the germline ends. In germline, CDR1 is SGHRS, CDR2 YFSETQ.

The rearrangement joins TRBV29-1 to TRBJ2-7; D is ambiguous. Trimming shortened V by 4 bases and J by 3 bases, and 13 bases separated the two germline ends. This CDR3 region has 13 residues. CDR1 is SQVTM, CDR2 ANQGSEA, per germline. As DNA, the CDR3 is TGCAGCGTTGTGGGATTCCCTGACTACGAGCAGTACTTC. It codes for CSVVGFPDYEQYF.

This chain links TRBV27 with TRBJ1-3; D unresolved. Germline loops: CDR1 MNHEY, CDR2 SMNVEV (reference sequence). Trimming shortened V by 7 bases and J by 4 bases, and 11 bases separated the two germline ends. This CDR3 is built from 13 residues. The CDR3 loop reads CASINIPGNTIYF. DNA of the CDR3: TGTGCCAGCATTAATATTCCGGGAAACACCATATATTTT.

The table lists this clone with a count of one. The chain carries TRBV18 and TRBJ1-3, with D perhaps matching TRBD1 (5 bases). This CDR3 spans 14 amino acids. CDR1 KGHSH and CDR2 LQKENI come from the germline V gene. V gave up 2 bases and J gave up 5 bases, with 10 bases separating them. The CDR3 sequence is CASSPSGDRNTIYF. As DNA, the CDR3 is TGTGCCAGCTCACCATCGGGGGATAGAAACACCATATATTTT.

This rearrangement joins TRBV10-2 to TRBJ2-2; no clear D gene. Germline CDR1 is WSHSY and CDR2 is SAAADI. The CDR3 is made up of 15 amino acids. The ends were cut back, 9 bases at V and 0 bases at J, with 14 bases in the middle. For the CDR3, the DNA is TGCGCCAGTAGACGTGGTAGTGCGAACACCGGGGAGCTGTTTTTT. Protein sequence: CASRRGSANTGELFF.

The chain joins TRBV30 to TRBJ2-1; unclear D gene. The CDR3 has 15 amino acids. V lost 4 bases and J 0 bases, leaving 13 bases between the germline ends. Per the germline V gene, CDR1 is GTSNPN and CDR2 is SVGIG (reference sequence). Here the CDR3 reads CAWTTGWASYNEQFF. The CDR3 DNA sequence: TGTGCCTGGACTACCGGTTGGGCCTCCTACAATGAGCAGTTCTTC.

J is TRBJ2-7 and V is TRBV7-9, with 9 bases matching TRBD1. Germline V gene lookup returns CDR1 SEHNR and CDR2 FQNEAQ (reference sequence). The CDR3 is 15 amino acids. V trimming: 1 base; J trimming: 5 bases; junction bases outside the gene matches: 6. CDR3 region: CASSLGTGEGHEQYF. The CDR3 bases are TGTGCCAGCAGCTTAGGGACAGGGGAAGGCCACGAGCAGTACTTC.

This clone was counted only a few times. This chain uses TRBV30 with TRBJ2-2; D not resolved. Germline V gene lookup returns CDR1 GTSNPN and CDR2 SVGIG (reference sequence). Trimming shortened V by 8 bases and J by 4 bases, and 14 bases separated the two germline ends. The CDR3 covers 13 residues. For the CDR3, the DNA is TGTGCCGCAGCCTACTTCAGCACCGGGGAGCTGTTTTTT. It is translated as CAAAYFSTGELFF.

The sample holds a few counts of this clone. The chain combines TRBV7-2 with TRBJ1-1; D is uncertain. The V gene lost 3 bases and the J gene lost 1 base, with 9 bases spanning the gap. Per germline, CDR1 SGHTA and CDR2 FQGNSA. CDR3 length: 14 amino acids. The CDR3 loop is CASSFTRRNTEAFF. In DNA, the CDR3 is TGTGCCAGCAGCTTTACCCGACGGAACACTGAAGCTTTCTTT.